Below, one T cell receptor beta chain is given with its context. What it recognizes is unknown. This entry is derived from a study of graft-versus-host responses after intestinal transplantation. Researchers processed graft tissue to release intraepithelial and lamina propria lymphocytes. Whole-study findings and limits: Association was observed between peak circulating GvH clone levels and early post-transplant HvG declines.

This table comes from immunoSEQ multiplex PCR, and its TCRdb copy is limited to in-frame clones, with some not included. The sample has about 14,000 clones, under 85% seen once. The ends were cut back, 0 bases at V and 3 bases at J, with 8 bases in the middle. In germline, CDR1 is MNHNY, CDR2 SVGAGI (reference sequence). CDR3 length: 14 amino acids. This receptor was taken from a human patient who received an intestinal transplant, so some T cells may come from the graft donor. The chain is built from TRBV6-6 and TRBJ1-2; D unresolved. Sequenced here: ileum tissue, sampled 27 days after intestinal transplant. CDR3: CASSYSMGDYGYTF. In nucleotides, the CDR3 is TGTGCCAGCAGTTACTCGATGGGAGACTATGGCTACACCTTC.